The 29 T cell receptor beta chains below come from one sample, sequenced in a study of T-cell reconstitution after alpha-beta-depleted transplantation in children. Unique molecular identifiers were used in preparing the TCRbeta library. From the PCR reads, TCRdb called clonotypes with MiXCR, one entry per CDR3 protein. This table has a few hundred thousand distinct CDR3 sequences, roughly a tenth appearing once. The sequencing used PBMCs, collected before TCRalphabeta/CD19-depleted stem cell transplant. The receptors here all came from a child younger than two with acute myeloid leukemia, due to receive a stem cell transplant.

In its sample, this clonotype was seen many times. The rearrangement uses TRBV6-1 and TRBJ2-1; possibly TRBD2 for D (6 bases). Trimming stripped 6 bases from V and 1 base from J, with 7 bases between. The length of the CDR3 is 13 residues. Germline values: CDR1 MNHNS, CDR2 SASEGT. CDR3 protein: CASREGSYNEQFF. Here the CDR3 DNA reads TGTGCCAGCAGGGAGGGGTCCTACAATGAGCAGTTCTTC.

The chain is built from TRBV4-2 and TRBJ2-1; D gene uncertain. Germline V lookup: CDR1 LGHNA, CDR2 YNFKEQ. The CDR3 runs 11 residues. Between the trimmed V and J ends, which lost 4 bases and 15 bases, there was a span of 13 bases. The CDR3 sequence is CASSLAQHRFF. The CDR3 DNA is TGTGCCAGCAGCCTTGCGCAGCATCGGTTCTTC.

Concerning this clonotype: One junction end does not reproduce the germline sequence, and a read error may be involved. This chain uses TRBV5-5 with TRBJ2-1; D is uncertain. Germline V lookup: CDR1 SGHKS, CDR2 YYEKEE (reference sequence). This CDR3 is 13 amino acids long. The CDR3 DNA sequence: TGTGCCTGCAGCTTGGACTCCTACAATGAGCAGTTCTTC. Its translation: CACSLDSYNEQFF.

This clonotype was counted many times. The chain combines TRBV4-1 with TRBJ2-4; 7 bases are a match to TRBD1. The CDR3 contains 15 residues. Germline assignment: CDR1 MGHRA and CDR2 YSYEKL. Trimming took 3 bases from V and 4 from J; bases not matched to a gene: 6. CDR3 nucleotides: TGCGCCAGCAGCCACCTCGGACAGGTGAAAAACATTCAGTACTTC. This encodes CASSHLGQVKNIQYF.

This clonotype was picked up many times. The chain couples TRBV7-9 to TRBJ1-5; weak D call: TRBD1 (5 bases). The CDR3 has 13 amino acids. The germline V and J ends were trimmed by 4 bases and 6 bases, with 10 bases remaining between them. The germline CDR1 and CDR2 sequences are SEHNR and FQNEAQ (reference sequence). The CDR3 DNA reads as TGTGCCAGCAGCTACGGGGGGACTCAGCCCCAGCATTTT. This encodes CASSYGGTQPQHF.

Many counts were recorded for this clonotype. The chain uses TRBV19 and TRBJ1-2; D unclear. The CDR3 covers 15 residues. The germline gives CDR1 LNHDA, CDR2 SQIVND (reference sequence). Trimming removed 7 bases from V and 12 bases from J, with 27 bases in between. The CDR3 coding sequence is TGTGCCAGTAAATCGGTCGGGAACAGCCGGATAATGGACACCTTC. As protein: CASKSVGNSRIMDTF.

Many counts were recorded for this clonotype. The chain uses TRBV7-2 and TRBJ2-5, with unresolved D. Per the germline V gene, CDR1 is SGHTA and CDR2 is FQGNSA. CDR3 length equals 15 residues. Deletions cut 3 bases from V and 1 base from J, with 12 bases between. As DNA, the CDR3 is TGTGCCAGCAGCTTTGTAGGGCAGACCCAAGAGACCCAGTACTTC. Residues: CASSFVGQTQETQYF. Looking up the rest from reference TRBV7-2 and TRBJ2-5 gives the full variable domain: GAGVSQSPSNKVTEKGKDVELRCDPISGHTALYWYRQSLGQGLEFLIYFQGNSAPDKSGLPSDRFSAERTGGSVSTLTIQRTQQEDSAVYLCASSFVGQTQETQYFGPGTRLLVL.

This clonotype was seen ten or more times. The V and J genes are TRBV5-8 and TRBJ2-3; D is perhaps TRBD2 (6 bases). The CDR3 is 16 amino acids. Per germline, CDR1 SGHTS and CDR2 YDEGEE. V was cut by 0 bases and J by 6 bases, with 17 bases left in between. The CDR3 protein is CASSLGARGRPDTQYF. The DNA of the CDR3 is TGTGCCAGCAGCTTGGGAGCGCGGGGAAGACCTGATACGCAGTATTTT.

This clonotype was observed many times. The chain combines TRBV16 with TRBJ2-7; D gene ambiguous. CDR1 is KGHSY, CDR2 FQNENV, per germline. Trimming cost V 4 bases and J 3 bases, with 10 bases left between them. This CDR3 region has 13 residues. CDR3 DNA sequence: TGTGCCAGCAGCCCCAGCCTCATCTACGAGCAGTACTTC. Residues: CASSPSLIYEQYF.

The table lists this clonotype with many counts. The chain combines TRBV5-1 with TRBJ2-2; 8 nucleotides agree with TRBD2. Germline V gene data show CDR1 as SGHRS and CDR2 as YFSETQ. CDR3 length equals 16 residues. V trimming: 2 bases; J trimming: 4 bases; junction bases outside the gene matches: 7. This chain's CDR3 is CASSFQAGVGTGELFF. The CDR3 nucleotides are TGCGCCAGCAGCTTCCAAGCGGGAGTGGGCACCGGGGAGCTGTTTTTT.

This clonotype was seen repeatedly, ten times or more. The chain recombines TRBV7-6 with TRBJ1-1; D gene ambiguous. V shed 2 bases and J shed 3 bases, with 7 bases lying between them. The germline gives CDR1 SGHVS, CDR2 FNYEAQ. The CDR3 covers 13 residues. CDR3 sequence reads: CASSLKTYTEAFF. As DNA, the CDR3 is TGTGCCAGCAGCTTAAAGACTTACACTGAAGCTTTCTTT.

This clonotype was found many times. The J gene is TRBJ2-2, the V gene TRBV29-1, with D unclear. With 0 bases removed from V and 6 bases from J, the gap between germline ends came to 5 bases. The CDR3 has 12 amino acids. Germline V gene data show CDR1 as SQVTM and CDR2 as ANQGSEA. The CDR3 sequence: CSVEDQPGELFF. Here the CDR3 DNA reads TGCAGCGTTGAAGATCAGCCCGGGGAGCTGTTTTTT.

V and J are TRBV20-1 and TRBJ2-2; D is uncertain. Germline V gives CDR1 DFQATT, CDR2 SNEGSKA (reference sequence). Trimming cost V 1 base and J 1 base, with 16 bases left between them. The CDR3 totals 17 residues. Here the CDR3 DNA reads TGCAGTGCTAGAGGGTGGCCCCGTGTGGGGAACACCGGGGAGCTGTTTTTT. Residues: CSARGWPRVGNTGELFF.

This clonotype was detected many times. This chain uses TRBV20-1 with TRBJ2-5, with D unresolved. The ends were cut back, 6 bases at V and 1 base at J, with 9 bases in the middle. There are 12 residues in the CDR3. CDR1 and CDR2 from the germline V gene are DFQATT and SNEGSKA (reference sequence). The CDR3 spells CSAKTAQETQYF. The DNA for the CDR3 is TGCAGTGCCAAGACGGCCCAAGAGACCCAGTACTTC.

This clonotype showed up many times. This sequence joins TRBV7-2 and TRBJ1-2; possibly TRBD1 for D (6 bases). CDR3 length: 13 residues. Per germline, CDR1 SGHTA and CDR2 FQGNSA. Trimming left V 5 bases short and J 3 bases short, with 10 bases between. CDR3 amino acids: CASSPNRDYGYTF. CDR3 DNA sequence: TGTGCCAGCAGCCCTAACAGGGACTATGGCTACACCTTC.

This clonotype was counted ten times or more. The chain uses TRBV7-9 and TRBJ1-5; 10 nucleotides align to TRBD1. CDR3 length equals 15 residues. The V gene end was trimmed by 5 bases and the J gene end by 2 bases; junction bases not matched to a gene: 3. CDR1 is SEHNR and CDR2 is FQNEAQ in the germline V gene (reference sequence). CDR3 in DNA: TGTGCCAGCAGCCGACAGGGGGCCGGCAATCAGCCCCAGCATTTT. The encoded protein is CASSRQGAGNQPQHF.

The table lists this clonotype with many counts. The chain combines TRBV12-3 or TRBV12-4 with TRBJ2-2; 10 bases line up with TRBD2. The ends lost 6 bases at V and 4 bases at J; junction bases unmatched: 11. This CDR3 region has 17 residues. The CDR3 nucleotides read TGTGCCAGCAGGACCTCTAGCGGGAGATTTGGCACCGGGGAGCTGTTTTTT. Translated: CASRTSSGRFGTGELFF.

Of note for this clonotype: Being one base from a much bigger clone, this may be a read error. The chain employs TRBV10-3 and TRBJ2-3; D assignment may be TRBD1 or TRBD2 (7 bases each). Germline lookup yields CDR1 ENHRY and CDR2 SYGVKD. V lost 5 bases and J 4 bases, leaving 16 bases between the germline ends. The CDR3 sequence is 15 residues long. The CDR3: CAISSGAGGADTQYF. In DNA, the CDR3 is TGTGCCATCAGTTCCGGGGCAGGGGGGGCAGATACGCAGTATTTT.

This clonotype was seen many times. The chain is built from TRBV5-1 and TRBJ2-2, with TRBD2 as a possible D gene (6 bases). The CDR3 is 14 residues long. Trimming removed 1 base from V and 2 bases from J, with 6 bases in between. The germline gives CDR1 SGHRS, CDR2 YFSETQ. Written as DNA, the CDR3 is TGCGCCAGCAGCTTGACTAGCAACACCGGGGAGCTGTTTTTT. This encodes CASSLTSNTGELFF.

Worth noting for this clonotype: A read error may explain this, as a much larger clone is one base away. The V gene is TRBV11-2, the J gene TRBJ1-6; 7 nucleotides line up with TRBD1. Germline values: CDR1 SGHAT, CDR2 FQNNGV. With V trimmed by 8 bases and J by 13 bases, 8 bases remained unmatched. The CDR3 runs to 12 residues. This CDR3 is CASERTGDPLHF. The DNA of the CDR3 is TGTGCCAGCGAACGAACAGGGGATCCCCTCCACTTT.

This clonotype was detected many times. The genes are TRBV4-1 and TRBJ2-2; the D gene is possibly TRBD1 (6 bases). V was clipped by 2 bases and J by 2 bases, with 15 bases between them. Germline assignment: CDR1 MGHRA and CDR2 YSYEKL. The CDR3 is 17 amino acids. The CDR3 DNA is TGCGCCAGCAGCCAACCCCATGACAGGCTCAACACCGGGGAGCTGTTTTTT. It is translated as CASSQPHDRLNTGELFF.

There are a few counts of this clonotype. The V call is TRBV6-1, the J call TRBJ2-7, with a weak D call TRBD2 (6 bases). Trimming removed 2 bases from V and 3 bases from J, with 14 bases in between. CDR3 length equals 15 residues. Germline CDR1 reads MNHNS; CDR2 reads SASEGT. The CDR3 nucleotides are TGTGCCAGCAGTGAAACCCCGGGACTCGTCTACGAGCAGTACTTC. As protein: CASSETPGLVYEQYF.

This clonotype showed up many times. The J gene is TRBJ1-3, the V gene TRBV7-9, with D tentatively TRBD1 (5 bases). The CDR3 has 16 residues. The germline V and J ends were trimmed by 5 bases and 0 bases, with 14 bases remaining between them. CDR1 and CDR2 (germline): SEHNR, FQNEAQ (reference sequence). Here the CDR3 DNA reads TGTGCCAGCAGCCCGACCAGGGTCTTCTCTGGAAACACCATATATTTT. It encodes CASSPTRVFSGNTIYF.

The sample holds many counts of this clonotype. The rearrangement uses TRBV12-3 or TRBV12-4 and TRBJ1-5, with D unresolved. CDR3 length: 13 residues. Trimming cost V 5 bases and J 0 bases, with 5 bases left between them. The CDR3 DNA sequence: TGTGCCAGCAGTCTTTATAGCAATCAGCCCCAGCATTTT. Encoded protein: CASSLYSNQPQHF.

With regard to this clonotype: Since a much larger clone is just one base distant, this may be a read error. The chain joins TRBV5-1 to TRBJ2-1, with 7 bases identical to TRBD2. Germline V lookup: CDR1 SGHRS, CDR2 YFSETQ. The CDR3 loop spans 15 amino acids. The J segment lost 8 bases and the V segment lost 0 bases, leaving 8 bases of the junction unmatched. CDR3 amino acids: CASSLAMRESDEQFF. The CDR3 bases are TGCGCCAGCAGCTTGGCGATGCGGGAGTCGGATGAGCAGTTCTTC.

This clonotype was picked up many times. V is TRBV7-6 and J is TRBJ2-3; 10 positions agree with TRBD2. V lost 5 bases, J lost 3 bases, and 8 bases stayed unmatched. Looked up from germline, CDR1 is SGHVS and CDR2 is FNYEAQ. This CDR3 has 16 residues. The CDR3 DNA sequence: TGTGCCAGCAGCCACTATCTAGCGGGAGAGACAGATACGCAGTATTTT. It yields the protein CASSHYLAGETDTQYF.

This clonotype was counted at least ten times. The chain carries TRBV9 and TRBJ2-2; no firm D call. CDR3 length: 13 residues. Germline V lookup: CDR1 SGDLS, CDR2 YYNGEE. The V end was cut by 2 bases, the J end by 6 bases, with 8 bases between. Here the CDR3 reads CASSVLGPGELFF. The CDR3 bases are TGTGCCAGCAGCGTCCTGGGCCCCGGGGAGCTGTTTTTT.

The table lists this clonotype with a few counts. The chain is built from TRBV19 and TRBJ2-7; 7 bases align to TRBD2. CDR1 and CDR2 (germline): LNHDA, SQIVND (reference sequence). V lost 4 bases and J lost 5; bases outside the gene matches: 8. This CDR3 has 14 amino acids. In DNA form, the CDR3 reads TGTGCCAGTAGTACGGACGCCGGGGGGAACGAGCAGTACTTC. Its translation is CASSTDAGGNEQYF.

This clonotype was counted at least ten times. This sequence joins TRBV5-1 and TRBJ2-1; no definite D call. The germline V and J ends were trimmed by 3 bases and 0 bases, with 10 bases remaining between them. Germline V lookup: CDR1 SGHRS, CDR2 YFSETQ. The CDR3 runs to 15 residues. The CDR3 sequence: CASSSSTYSYNEQFF. The DNA of the CDR3 is TGCGCCAGCAGCTCTTCTACATACTCCTACAATGAGCAGTTCTTC.